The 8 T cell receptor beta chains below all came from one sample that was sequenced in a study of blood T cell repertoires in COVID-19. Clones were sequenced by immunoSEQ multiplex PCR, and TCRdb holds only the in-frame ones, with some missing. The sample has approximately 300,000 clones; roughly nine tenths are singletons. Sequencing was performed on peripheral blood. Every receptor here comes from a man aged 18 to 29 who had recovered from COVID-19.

The chain's CDR3 is CASNTQGGQETQYF. The CDR3 region has the DNA TGCGCCAGCAATACACAGGGGGGACAAGAGACCCAGTACTTC. The chain carries TRBV5-1 and TRBJ2-5; TRBD1 aligns across 8 bases. The CDR3 spans 14 residues. CDR1 is SGHRS, CDR2 YFSETQ, per germline. The V gene end was trimmed by 6 bases and the J gene end by 2 bases; junction bases not matched to a gene: 6.

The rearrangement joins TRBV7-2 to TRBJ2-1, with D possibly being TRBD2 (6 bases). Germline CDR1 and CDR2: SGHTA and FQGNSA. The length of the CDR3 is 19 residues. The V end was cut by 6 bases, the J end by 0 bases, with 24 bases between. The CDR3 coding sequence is TGTGCCAGCAGGAATCTCGGGACTGAATCTCTCAGCTCCTACAATGAGCAGTTCTTC. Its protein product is CASRNLGTESLSSYNEQFF.

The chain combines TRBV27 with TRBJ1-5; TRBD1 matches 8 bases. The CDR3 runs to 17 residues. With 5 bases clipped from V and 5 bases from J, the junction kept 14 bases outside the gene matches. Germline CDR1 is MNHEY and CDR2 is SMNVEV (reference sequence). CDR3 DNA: TGTGCCAGCAGTCCTCGACCGGACAGGGTTACATATCAGCCCCAGCATTTT. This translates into CASSPRPDRVTYQPQHF.

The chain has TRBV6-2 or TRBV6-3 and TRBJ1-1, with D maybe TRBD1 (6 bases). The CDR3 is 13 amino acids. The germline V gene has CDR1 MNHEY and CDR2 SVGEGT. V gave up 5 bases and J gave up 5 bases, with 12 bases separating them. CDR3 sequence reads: CASSPTGWTEAFF. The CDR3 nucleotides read TGTGCCAGCAGTCCAACAGGGTGGACTGAAGCTTTCTTT.

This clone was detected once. The chain's CDR3 is CSGLGWAKGEGWAFF. The CDR3 region has the DNA TGCAGCGGTTTGGGATGGGCCAAGGGGGAAGGTTGGGCTTTCTTT. This chain connects TRBV29-1 to TRBJ1-1, with TRBD1 as a possible D gene (6 bases). V was trimmed by 7 bases and J by 11 bases, leaving 29 bases between them. There are 15 residues in the CDR3. CDR1 SQVTM and CDR2 ANQGSEA come from the germline V gene.

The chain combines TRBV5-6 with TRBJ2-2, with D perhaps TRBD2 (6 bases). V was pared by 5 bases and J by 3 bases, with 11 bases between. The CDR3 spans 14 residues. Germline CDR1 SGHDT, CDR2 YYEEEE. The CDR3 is CASRKREDTGELFF. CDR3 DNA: TGTGCCAGCAGGAAAAGGGAGGACACCGGGGAGCTGTTTTTT.

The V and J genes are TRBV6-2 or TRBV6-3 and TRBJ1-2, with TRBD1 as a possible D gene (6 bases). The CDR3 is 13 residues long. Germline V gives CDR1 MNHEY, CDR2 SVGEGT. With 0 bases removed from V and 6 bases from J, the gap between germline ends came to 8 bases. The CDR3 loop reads CASSYSPGDGYTF. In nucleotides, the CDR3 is TGTGCCAGCAGTTACTCGCCAGGGGATGGCTACACCTTC.

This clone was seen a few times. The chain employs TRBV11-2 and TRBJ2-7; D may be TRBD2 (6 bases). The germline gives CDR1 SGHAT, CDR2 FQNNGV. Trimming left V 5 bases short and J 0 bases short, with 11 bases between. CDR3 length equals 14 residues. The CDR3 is CASSPGLTSYEQYF. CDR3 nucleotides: TGTGCCAGCAGCCCGGGACTGACCTCCTACGAGCAGTACTTC.